The 16 T cell receptor beta chains below all came from one sample that was sequenced in a study of blood T cell repertoires in COVID-19. Method: immunoSEQ multiplex PCR; TCRdb's copy keeps in-frame clones and lacks some. This table holds over 50,000 clones, 85% found once. Input material: peripheral blood. The source of these receptors is a human donor in a cohort sampled during active COVID-19.

V and J are TRBV5-1 and TRBJ2-1, with a possible D match to TRBD2 (5 bases). Per the germline V gene, CDR1 is SGHRS and CDR2 is YFSETQ. Trimming took off 0 bases at V and 2 bases at J, with 9 bases between the two ends. CDR3 length: 15 residues. The CDR3 coding sequence is TGCGCCAGCAGCTTGGCTAGCAGCGCCTACAATGAGCAGTTCTTC. Its protein is CASSLASSAYNEQFF.

The gene calls are TRBV3-1 (or the pseudogene TRBV3-2) and TRBJ2-1, with 7 bases fitting TRBD2. The CDR3 has 16 amino acids. V was clipped by 4 bases and J by 4 bases; unmatched bases: 10. Germline CDR1 reads LGHDT; CDR2 reads YNNKEL (reference sequence). This CDR3 is CASSRTIAGAYNEQFF. DNA for the CDR3: TGTGCCAGCAGCCGTACCATCGCGGGAGCTTACAATGAGCAGTTCTTC.

The V gene is TRBV30, the J gene TRBJ1-5; the D is unclear. The CDR3 extends over 14 amino acids. The V and J ends lost 2 bases and 0 bases respectively, with 8 bases between them. Germline V lookup: CDR1 GTSNPN, CDR2 SVGIG (reference sequence). CDR3 in DNA: TGTGCCTGGAGTAACAGTAATAGCAATCAGCCCCAGCATTTT. Its translation is CAWSNSNSNQPQHF.

The chain links TRBV10-3 to TRBJ2-2; 16 bases align to TRBD2. Germline CDR1 and CDR2: ENHRY and SYGVKD. The CDR3 length is 19 residues. Losses at the gene ends were 1 base for V and 5 bases for J; bases not matched to a gene: 7. The CDR3 bases are TGTGCCATCAGTGAGTTGGGACTAGCGGGAGGGCACATGACCGGGGAGCTGTTTTTT. Protein sequence: CAISELGLAGGHMTGELFF.

By share, this clone ranks as large (0.1 to 1%). The genes are TRBV29-1 and TRBJ1-1, with 8 bases fitting TRBD1. Germline V gives CDR1 SQVTM, CDR2 ANQGSEA. Trimming at V came to 7 bases and at J to 1 base, leaving 5 bases not matched to a gene. This CDR3 is built from 13 residues. This CDR3 reads CSGNRGANTEAFF. Here the CDR3 DNA reads TGCAGCGGTAACAGGGGGGCGAACACTGAAGCTTTCTTT.

The chain combines TRBV3-1 (or the pseudogene TRBV3-2) with TRBJ2-2, with D unclear. CDR1 LGHDT and CDR2 YNNKEL come from the germline V gene (reference sequence). Trimming took off 4 bases at V and 7 bases at J, with 7 bases between the two ends. The CDR3 loop spans 12 amino acids. The CDR3 coding sequence is TGTGCCAGCAGCCCGCCGGGCGGGGAGCTGTTTTTT. Amino acid sequence: CASSPPGGELFF.

This clone has just one count. The V call is TRBV7-9, the J call TRBJ1-2; possible D gene TRBD1, 6 bases. Germline V lookup: CDR1 SEHNR, CDR2 FQNEAQ (reference sequence). Trimming shortened V by 5 bases and J by 8 bases, and 24 bases separated the two germline ends. This CDR3 region has 16 residues. The CDR3 region is CASSPTLRDKEEGYTF. CDR3 sequence (DNA): TGTGCCAGCAGCCCTACTCTCCGGGACAAGGAGGAGGGCTACACCTTC.

V is TRBV5-1 and J is TRBJ2-7, with TRBD2 identical over 7 bases. CDR1 is SGHRS, CDR2 YFSETQ, per germline. Trimming cost V 0 bases and J 1 base; bases outside gene matches: 4. This CDR3 comprises 15 residues. The CDR3 sequence: CASSLGGRESYEQYF. CDR3 DNA sequence: TGCGCCAGCAGCTTGGGAGGGAGGGAATCCTACGAGCAGTACTTC.

The chain recombines TRBV10-3 with TRBJ1-2, with a tentative D call TRBD1 (5 bases). The CDR3 is 16 residues long. The V gene's germline CDR1 is ENHRY and CDR2 SYGVKD. The V end was cut by 4 bases, the J end by 0 bases, with 15 bases between. CDR3 sequence (DNA): TGTGCCATCAGTGGGACACAATCTTCCACTAACTATGGCTACACCTTC. Protein sequence: CAISGTQSSTNYGYTF.

J is TRBJ1-5 and V is TRBV30; D gene unclear. Deletions cut 4 bases from V and 6 bases from J, with 13 bases between. Per germline, CDR1 GTSNPN and CDR2 SVGIG (reference sequence). The CDR3 covers 13 residues. The CDR3 loop is CAWTGSSGQPQHF. DNA for the CDR3: TGTGCCTGGACCGGGTCGTCGGGTCAGCCCCAGCATTTT.

V gene TRBV10-3 combines with J gene TRBJ1-2; 9 bases agree with TRBD1. There are 12 residues in the CDR3. Looked up from germline, CDR1 is ENHRY and CDR2 is SYGVKD. The V segment lost 6 bases and the J segment 9 bases; nucleotides outside the gene matches: 5. The CDR3 sequence is CAISGTGSRYTF. CDR3 nucleotide sequence: TGTGCCATCAGCGGGACAGGGTCACGCTACACCTTC.

With respect to this clone: Other DNA sequences in the same sample also yield this CDR3. The chain recombines TRBV5-1 with TRBJ1-2; 7 bases line up with TRBD1. CDR1 and CDR2 (germline): SGHRS, YFSETQ. The J segment lost 7 bases and the V segment lost 4 bases, leaving 7 bases of the junction unmatched. There are 13 residues in the CDR3. Written as DNA, the CDR3 is TGCGCCAGCAGCGACGACAGGGCTGGTGGCTACACCTTC. This sequence encodes CASSDDRAGGYTF.

This clone was recorded a few times. The V and J genes are TRBV6-1 and TRBJ1-5; TRBD1 matches 7 bases. Trimming removed 1 base from V and 7 bases from J; junction bases left unmatched: 13. The CDR3 contains 17 residues. Germline V gene lookup returns CDR1 MNHNS and CDR2 SASEGT. The CDR3 nucleotides read TGTGCCAGCAGTGAAGGGGTCGGGAGGGGGCGGTTGCAGCCCCAGCATTTT. Amino acid sequence: CASSEGVGRGRLQPQHF.

V and J are TRBV6-2 or TRBV6-3 and TRBJ1-2; possibly TRBD1 for D (5 bases). The ends were cut back, 5 bases at V and 1 base at J, with 14 bases in the middle. This CDR3 has 15 residues. Germline-derived CDR1 and CDR2 are MNHEY and SVGEGT. CDR3 sequence reads: CASSHRTSINYGYTF. The CDR3 coding sequence is TGTGCCAGCAGTCACCGGACAAGTATTAACTATGGCTACACCTTC.

The V call is TRBV30, the J call TRBJ2-3; D is perhaps TRBD2 (5 bases). Trimming removed 4 bases at V and 2 bases at J, with 16 bases between. Germline CDR1 GTSNPN, CDR2 SVGIG (reference sequence). The CDR3 covers 15 residues. The CDR3 DNA reads TGTGCCTGGAAACTTGTCGGGGTCCCCACAGATACGCAGTATTTT. It is translated as CAWKLVGVPTDTQYF.

The sample holds one count of this clone. This sequence joins TRBV30 and TRBJ2-5; D gene uncertain. CDR1 GTSNPN and CDR2 SVGIG come from the germline V gene (reference sequence). The CDR3 has 10 amino acids. The V and J ends lost 3 bases and 5 bases respectively, with 4 bases between them. The CDR3 coding sequence is TGTGCCTGGAGCGGGGAGACCCAGTACTTC. Its protein product is CAWSGETQYF.